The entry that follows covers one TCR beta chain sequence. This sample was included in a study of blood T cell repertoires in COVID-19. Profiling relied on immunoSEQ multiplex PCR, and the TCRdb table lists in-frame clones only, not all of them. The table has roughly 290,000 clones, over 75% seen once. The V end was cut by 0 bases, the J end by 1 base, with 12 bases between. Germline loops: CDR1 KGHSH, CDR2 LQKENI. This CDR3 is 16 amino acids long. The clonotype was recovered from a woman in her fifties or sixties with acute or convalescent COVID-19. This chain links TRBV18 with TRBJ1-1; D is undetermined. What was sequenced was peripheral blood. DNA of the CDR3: TGTGCCAGCTCACCACCGATGCAGGTGACGAACACTGAAGCTTTCTTT. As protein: CASSPPMQVTNTEAFF.